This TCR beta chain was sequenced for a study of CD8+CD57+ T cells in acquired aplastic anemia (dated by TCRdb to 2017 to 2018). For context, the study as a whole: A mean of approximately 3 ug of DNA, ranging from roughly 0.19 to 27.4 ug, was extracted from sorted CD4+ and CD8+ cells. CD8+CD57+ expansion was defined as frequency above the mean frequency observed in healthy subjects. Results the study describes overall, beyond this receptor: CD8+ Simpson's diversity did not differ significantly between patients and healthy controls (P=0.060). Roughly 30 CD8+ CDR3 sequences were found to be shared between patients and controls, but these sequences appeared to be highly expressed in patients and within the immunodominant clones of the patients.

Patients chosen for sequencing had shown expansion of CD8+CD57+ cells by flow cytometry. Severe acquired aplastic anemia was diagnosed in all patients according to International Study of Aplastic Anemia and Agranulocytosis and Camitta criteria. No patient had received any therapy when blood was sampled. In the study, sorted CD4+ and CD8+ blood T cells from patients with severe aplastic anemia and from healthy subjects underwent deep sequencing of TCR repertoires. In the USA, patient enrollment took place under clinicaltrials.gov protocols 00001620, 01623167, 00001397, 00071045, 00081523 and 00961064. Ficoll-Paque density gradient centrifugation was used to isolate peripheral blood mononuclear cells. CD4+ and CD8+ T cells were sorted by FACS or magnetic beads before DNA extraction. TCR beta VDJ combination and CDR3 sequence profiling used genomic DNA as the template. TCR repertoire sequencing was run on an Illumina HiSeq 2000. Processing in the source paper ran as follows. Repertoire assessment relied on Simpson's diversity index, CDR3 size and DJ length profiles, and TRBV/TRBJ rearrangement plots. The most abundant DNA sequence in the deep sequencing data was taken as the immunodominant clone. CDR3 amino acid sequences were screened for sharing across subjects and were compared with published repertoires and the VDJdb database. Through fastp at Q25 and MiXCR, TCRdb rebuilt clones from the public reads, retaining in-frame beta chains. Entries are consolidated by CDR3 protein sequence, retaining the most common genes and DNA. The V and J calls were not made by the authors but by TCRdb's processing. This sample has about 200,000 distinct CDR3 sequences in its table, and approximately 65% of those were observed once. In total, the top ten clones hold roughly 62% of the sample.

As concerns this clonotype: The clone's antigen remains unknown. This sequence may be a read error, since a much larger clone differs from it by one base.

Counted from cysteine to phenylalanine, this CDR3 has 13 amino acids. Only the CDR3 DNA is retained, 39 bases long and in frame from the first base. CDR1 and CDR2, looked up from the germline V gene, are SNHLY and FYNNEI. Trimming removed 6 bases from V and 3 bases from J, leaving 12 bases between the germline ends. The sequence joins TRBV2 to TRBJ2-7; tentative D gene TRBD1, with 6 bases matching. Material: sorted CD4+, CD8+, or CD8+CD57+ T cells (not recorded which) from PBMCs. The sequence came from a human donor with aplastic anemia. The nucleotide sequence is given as TGTGCCAGCAGCGGAGGACAGTACTACGAGCAGTACTTC. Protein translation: CASSGGQYYEQYF.